The present T cell receptor (beta chain) was sequenced within a study of shared clonotypes between healthy human individuals. Original processing notes: Without quality scores, immunoSEQ junctional reads could not be filtered like full-length reads. Assay: immunoSEQ multiplex PCR; the TCRdb copy retains only in-frame clones and omits some. The V and J calls and clone size are taken from that table; D and trimming were inferred from the DNA. The sample shows fewer than 3 million clones, around 93% of them seen only once. The CDR3 consists of 14 residues. Deletions cut 5 bases from V and 0 bases from J, with 11 bases between. CDR1 is SQVTM, CDR2 ANQGSEA, per germline. Findings and limits, study-wide: The study's rarefaction showed incomplete sorted-subset sequencing despite large depth.

About this clone itself: Its target is unknown.

The rearrangement joins TRBV29-1 to TRBJ1-5; D is perhaps TRBD1 (5 bases). Material for sequencing was naive CD4+ T cells from PBMCs. Subset given: CD45RA+ positively selected. The receptor was derived from a man between 18 and 35 years old in good health. Some clones in this sample may be carry-over from other donors' samples. As DNA, the CDR3 is TGCAGCGTTCAGGGCCTTAATAGCAATCAGCCCCAGCATTTT. This gives the protein CSVQGLNSNQPQHF. Together with reference TRBV29-1 and TRBJ1-5, the CDR3 gives the full variable domain: SAVISQKPSRDICQRGTSLTIQCQVDSQVTMMFWYRQQPGQSLTLIATANQGSEATYESGFVIDKFPISRPNLTFSTLTVSNMSPEDSSIYLCSVQGLNSNQPQHFGDGTRLSIL.